This T cell receptor beta chain was observed in a study of T-cell reconstitution after alpha-beta-depleted transplantation in children. Overall study results and limits: About two months after transplant, alpha-beta T cells reportedly came from several hundred expanded graft clones. Some patients owed their high day-60 TCRbeta diversity to surviving recipient T cells and thymic progenitors. A year had passed since transplant, and T-cell counts and diversity by then came mostly from newly produced T cells.

Comment on this clonotype: Its antigen is currently unknown.

Molecular barcoding with unique molecular identifiers was used for the TCRbeta library. One entry per CDR3 protein results from TCRdb running MiXCR on the PCR reads. The sample shows about 340,000 distinct CDR3 sequences, 15% to 20% of them seen only once. Germline lookup yields CDR1 LNHNV and CDR2 YYDKDF (reference sequence). The CDR3 length is 14 residues. V gave up 0 bases and J gave up 3 bases, with 9 bases separating them. The chain carries TRBV15 and TRBJ2-7, with D hard to call. This TCR was sampled from a male patient aged 2 to 10 who had a stem cell transplant for acute lymphoblastic leukemia, so the T cells may come from the graft donor. The specimen was PBMCs, mostly from graft donor cells, collected 360 days after TCRalphabeta/CD19-depleted stem cell transplant. The CDR3 protein is CATSRDRPNYEQYF. Written as DNA, the CDR3 is TGTGCCACCAGCAGAGATCGGCCAAACTACGAGCAGTACTTC.